This TCR beta chain was retrieved from a study of T-cell memory formation after mild COVID-19. Across the whole study: The TCR clusters were mostly specific to one donor.

Per germline, CDR1 SGHTA and CDR2 FQGNSA. V lost 4 bases to trimming and J lost 1 base; unmatched junction nucleotides: 6. This CDR3 has 15 residues. This clonotype has only a few counts. The antigen remains unidentified. Overall study findings and caveats: Among contracting clones, CD4+ were mainly CM/EM and CD8+ enriched in EMRA. Balance between CD4 and CD8 was seen in clones contracting day 15 to 85, and a CD4+ lean was seen in later expanders.

Constant-segment primers were used for 5'RACE, and the resulting TCR alpha and TCR beta cDNA libraries carried sample barcodes and UMIs. In TCRdb, the 5' RACE reads were re-called with MiXCR into one record per CDR3 protein. This table holds roughly 250,000 distinct CDR3 sequences, approximately 15% found once. The chain links TRBV7-2 to TRBJ2-5; 7 positions match TRBD1. This sequence was found in a man between 18 and 29 years old who had mild COVID-19 (a few samples of this study predate the infection). Cell type and time point are not known. Sequenced: PBMCs or a T cell subset sorted from them (not recorded which). The DNA for the CDR3 is TGTGCCAGCAGCTCTTGGACAGGCACCCAAGAGACCCAGTACTTC. It yields the protein CASSSWTGTQETQYF.